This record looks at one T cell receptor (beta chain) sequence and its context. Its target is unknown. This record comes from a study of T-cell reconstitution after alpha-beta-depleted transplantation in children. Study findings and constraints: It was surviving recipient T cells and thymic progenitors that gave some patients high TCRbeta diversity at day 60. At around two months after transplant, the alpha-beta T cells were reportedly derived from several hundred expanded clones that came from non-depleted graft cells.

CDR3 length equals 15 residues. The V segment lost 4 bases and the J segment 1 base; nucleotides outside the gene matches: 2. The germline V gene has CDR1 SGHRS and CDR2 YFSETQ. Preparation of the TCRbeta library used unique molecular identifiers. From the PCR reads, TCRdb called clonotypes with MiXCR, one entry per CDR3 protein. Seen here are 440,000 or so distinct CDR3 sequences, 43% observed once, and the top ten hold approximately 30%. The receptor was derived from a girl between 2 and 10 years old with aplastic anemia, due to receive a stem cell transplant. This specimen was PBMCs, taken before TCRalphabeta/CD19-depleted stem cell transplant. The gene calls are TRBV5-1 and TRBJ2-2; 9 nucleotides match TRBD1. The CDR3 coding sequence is TGCGCCAGCAGCACGGACAGGGGGAACACCGGGGAGCTGTTTTTT. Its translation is CASSTDRGNTGELFF.